The T cell receptor (beta chain) described here comes from a study of blood T cell repertoires in COVID-19. In its sample, this clone was seen a few times. V shed 6 bases and J shed 0 bases, with 6 bases lying between them. The CDR3 runs 13 residues. How the authors handled the data: Reference gene primer amplification in the assay estimated nucleated cell counts. Using immunoSEQ multiplex PCR, the repertoire was profiled, and TCRdb retains in-frame clones only, with some absent. Clone size and V and J calls were adopted from that table, with D and trimming inferred from the DNA. The sample includes under 250,000 clones, 92% of them seen just once.

The V call is TRBV12-3 or TRBV12-4, the J call TRBJ1-3; D call uncertain. The source of this sequence is a man in his 60s with COVID-19, enrolled during active disease. Sequencing was done on a sample of peripheral blood. CDR3 coding DNA: TGTGCCAGCAGCTTCGTCTCTGGAAACACCATATATTTT. Its translation: CASSFVSGNTIYF.